These T cell receptor beta chains were read from a single sample in a study of tumour-infiltrating T cells in Burkitt lymphoma. Sequencing used immunoSEQ multiplex PCR; TCRdb keeps in-frame clones, though not all of them. Of about 710 clones in the sample, around 17% were seen once. The sample was tumor tissue. The receptor source for this set is a human donor with Burkitt lymphoma. Each CDR3 is given with its conserved first and last residue. Fields, in order: D gene, V gene, clone size, J gene, CDR3 DNA, CDR3 protein. A D gene is named only where the DNA matches it firmly. A row's size may be missing; if present it is once, few, many or a size class.

.	TRBV7-9	few	TRBJ2-7	TGTGCCAGCAGCTTAGATTCGGGGAACGAGCAGTACTTC	CASSLDSGNEQYF
.	TRBV30	few	TRBJ1-2	TGTGCCTGGAGGGGCCCGGGGTATAACTATGGCTACACCTTC	CAWRGPGYNYGYTF
.	TRBV19	few	TRBJ1-2	TGTGCCAGTAGTGCCCAAACGTCTGGCTACACCTTC	CASSAQTSGYTF
TRBD1	TRBV19	large	TRBJ1-1	TGTGCCAGCCTAGGGACAGATGAAGCTTTCTTT	CASLGTDEAFF
.	TRBV5-8	.	TRBJ2-7	TGTGCCAGCAGCGGTTTGGTAGGGGGAGGCTTATTGGACGAGCAGTACTTC	CASSGLVGGGLLDEQYF
.	TRBV28	.	TRBJ2-7	TGTGCCAGCAGTTTTTTTGGGAGCTCCTACGAGCAGTACTTC	CASSFFGSSYEQYF
TRBD1	TRBV19	.	TRBJ1-1	TGTGCCAGTAGTACCCGACAGGGTATGTATGACACTGAAGCTTTCTTT	CASSTRQGMYDTEAFF
TRBD1	TRBV7-9	few	TRBJ2-3	TGTGCCAGCAGCTTCGGACAGGGGCACACAGATACGCAGTATTTT	CASSFGQGHTDTQYF
TRBD2	TRBV7-9	large	TRBJ2-3	TGTGCCAGCAGCTTAGGTGACGGGGGGGGCACAGATACGCAGTATTTT	CASSLGDGGGTDTQYF
.	TRBV19	large	TRBJ2-7	TGTGCCAGTAGTATTAACCCCCCCTACGAGCAGTACTTC	CASSINPPYEQYF
.	TRBV7-9	few	TRBJ2-7	TGTGCCAGCAGCTTAGGGGGAGGGGGCAGTGAGGACGAGCAGTACTTC	CASSLGGGGSEDEQYF
.	TRBV27	few	TRBJ2-2	TGTGCCAGCAGTTTTTTCGCGGACACCGGGGAGCTGTTTTTT	CASSFFADTGELFF
TRBD2	TRBV5-6	few	TRBJ2-7	TGTGCCAGCAGCTTACGGCGCGGGGGCTACGAGCAGTACTTC	CASSLRRGGYEQYF
.	TRBV20-1	large	TRBJ1-1	TGCAGTGCGCAGGGCTTTCGGGCTTTCTTT	CSAQGFRAFF
.	TRBV5-4	few	TRBJ1-1	TGTGCCAGCAGCTTGAAGGTGTCCCGGCCCAGAGTGGGTGAAGCTTTCTTT	CASSLKVSRPRVGEAFF
.	TRBV27	.	TRBJ1-2	TGTGCCAGCAGTTCCTCTCGGAATGGCTACACCTTC	CASSSSRNGYTF
.	TRBV5-6	.	TRBJ1-1	TGTGCCAGCACCAAGTGGGGGGGCGCTGAAGCTTTCTTT	CASTKWGGAEAFF
.	TRBV28	.	TRBJ1-6	TGTGCCAGCAGGACGCTCAGCACCGGAAGCTCCTATAATTCACCCCTCCACTTT	CASRTLSTGSSYNSPLHF
.	TRBV7-9	.	TRBJ2-7	TGTGCCAGCAGCCCACAGGCAGGGGCCGATGATCGCGAGCAGTACTTC	CASSPQAGADDREQYF
TRBD2	TRBV5-1	.	TRBJ2-5	TGCGCCAGCAGCTTGGGCCCGGGGGGGAAAGAGACCCAGTACTTC	CASSLGPGGKETQYF
TRBD1	TRBV11-3	.	TRBJ2-2	TGTGCCAGCAGCTACCGGACAGGGTCGAACACCGGGGAGCTGTTTTTT	CASSYRTGSNTGELFF
.	TRBV10-1	few	TRBJ1-1	TGCGCCAGCAGTGACGGAGCAGGGGCTTTCTTT	CASSDGAGAFF
.	TRBV5-1	.	TRBJ2-5	TGCGCCAGCAGCTTTGGAGGGCCAGGAGAGACCCAGTACTTC	CASSFGGPGETQYF
.	TRBV25-1	.	TRBJ2-5	TGTGCCAGCAGTGAATCCCGGGTAGGGGGACAAGAGACCCAGTACTTC	CASSESRVGGQETQYF
TRBD2	TRBV10-3	few	TRBJ2-7	TGTGCCATCAGTCCTAGCGGGTACGAGCAGTACTTC	CAISPSGYEQYF
TRBD1	TRBV4-2	hyperexpanded	TRBJ1-2	TGTGCCAGCAGCCAAGATGCAGGCATACAGGGGTATGGCTACACCTTC	CASSQDAGIQGYGYTF
.	TRBV7-9	.	TRBJ2-6	TGTGCCAGCAGCCCGAACGAGGGGTCTGGGGCCAACGTCCTGACTTTC	CASSPNEGSGANVLTF
TRBD1	TRBV6-5	few	TRBJ1-3	TGTGCCAGCAGTTACGACAGGGCGAAAGGAAACACCATATATTTT	CASSYDRAKGNTIYF
.	TRBV7-9	few	TRBJ1-2	TGTGCCAGCAGCTTAGTCGGTCGGTCGACCGAAAGGTATGGCTACACCTTC	CASSLVGRSTERYGYTF
.	TRBV30	.	TRBJ2-7	TGTGCCTGGAGTGCGACAGCCTACGAGCAATACTTC	CAWSATAYEQYF
.	TRBV10-1	large	TRBJ1-3	TGCGCCAGCAAAAGCTCTGGAAACACCATATATTTT	CASKSSGNTIYF
.	TRBV4-1	.	TRBJ2-7	TGCGCCAGCAGCCAAGTCTCGACTACCCACTACGAGCAGTACTTC	CASSQVSTTHYEQYF
.	TRBV5-1	few	TRBJ1-1	TGCGCCAGCAGCTCTAGTACGGTGAACACTGAAGCTTTCTTT	CASSSSTVNTEAFF
TRBD2	TRBV7-9	.	TRBJ2-3	TGTGCCAGCAGCTTAGGGACTAGCGGGGGGGCCACAGATACGCAGTATTTT	CASSLGTSGGATDTQYF
TRBD2	TRBV6-4	.	TRBJ2-1	TGTGCCAGCAGCATAGCGGGGGGGCCTTACAATGAGCAGTTCTTC	CASSIAGGPYNEQFF
.	TRBV7-2	.	TRBJ2-7	TGTGCCAGCAGCGACGACAGTTACTCCTACGAGCAGTACTTC	CASSDDSYSYEQYF
.	TRBV5-1	few	TRBJ2-2	TGCGCCAGCAGCTTGGGCCAGGGAAAGGACGGGGAGCTGTTTTTT	CASSLGQGKDGELFF
.	TRBV19	few	TRBJ2-5	TGTGCCAGTAGTTCCACGGGGTGGGGGGCCCAAGAGACCCAGTACTTC	CASSSTGWGAQETQYF
.	TRBV6-1	few	TRBJ1-1	TGTGCCAGCAGTGAACTCTTGAACACTGAAGCTTTCTTT	CASSELLNTEAFF
.	TRBV6-5	few	TRBJ2-7	TGTGCCAGCAGTCCTTACGGGGGCGCGTCCTACGAGCAGTACTTC	CASSPYGGASYEQYF